Below, 2 T cell receptor beta chains from the same sample are listed, as sequenced in a study of cytomegalovirus exposure and HLA in healthy donors. Use of 60 Vbeta and 13 Jbeta primers characterized the PCR. Sequencing was performed with immunoSEQ multiplex PCR; in TCRdb, only in-frame clones are kept and a portion is missing. Of about 190,000 clones detected, 70% to 80% appear once; the ten largest clones hold 1.6%. The sample was PBMCs. The receptors originated from a woman aged 45 to 65 in good health and CMV-seronegative.

Comment on this clone: A junction boundary mismatches the germline segment, possibly from a read error. The chain combines TRBV19 with TRBJ2-1, with D possibly being TRBD2 (6 bases). This CDR3 contains 15 residues. Germline values: CDR1 LNHDA, CDR2 SQIVND (reference sequence). The CDR3 nucleotides are TGTGCCAGTATCTCGATGAGCGGGCTAACAAATGGGCAGTTCTTC. It translates to CASISMSGLTNGQFF. Full variable domain (outside the CDR3, taken from reference TRBV19 and TRBJ2-1): DGGITQSPKYLFRKEGQNVTLSCEQNLNHDAMYWYRQDPGQGLRLIYYSQIVNDFQKGDIAEGYSVSREKKESFPLTVTSAQKNPTAFYLCASISMSGLTNGQFFGPGTRLTVL.

This CDR3 reads CASSQVRGGNEQYF. Here the CDR3 DNA reads TGCGCCAGCAGCCAGGTCAGGGGAGGGAACGAGCAGTACTTC. The gene calls are TRBV5-1 and TRBJ2-7; the D gene is possibly TRBD2 (7 bases). Trimming took off 4 bases at V and 5 bases at J, with 16 bases between the two ends. The length of the CDR3 is 14 residues. Germline values: CDR1 SGHRS, CDR2 YFSETQ.